This is a list of T cell receptor beta chains from one sample in a study of control samples from healthy donors and cancer patients. Assay used: immunoSEQ multiplex PCR; TCRdb lists only in-frame clones, some missing. The table records around 110,000 clones, 85% to 90% of them present only once. The sample consisted of PBMCs. Receptors were obtained from a woman aged 50 to 60 with colorectal cancer. Both conserved end residues are part of each CDR3. The D gene is left open where the match is weak. Expanded clones are given a class, and other clones once, few, many or no size at all.

len | j_gene | v_gene | abundance | d_gene | CDR3nt | CDR3aa
15 | TRBJ2-5 | TRBV6-1 | NA | NA | TGTGCCAGCAGTGAAGCTCGACTGCCACAGAGGCCCCAGTACTTC | CASSEARLPQRPQYF
13 | TRBJ1-2 | TRBV18 | NA | NA | TGTGCCAGCTCCCCGAGCGTCGGGGATGGCTACACCTTC | CASSPSVGDGYTF
16 | TRBJ2-3 | TRBV7-3 | once | NA | TGTGCCAGCAGCAGCCGACCGGGACCCCCGTCAGATACGCAGTATTTT | CASSSRPGPPSDTQYF
15 | TRBJ2-3 | TRBV4-1 | NA | TRBD1 | TGCGCCAGCAGCCCAGACGGGACAGGCACAGATACGCAGTATTTT | CASSPDGTGTDTQYF
15 | TRBJ2-3 | TRBV6-6 | NA | NA | TGTGCCAGCAGTTACCAGGACCCAACCACGGATACGCAGTATTTT | CASSYQDPTTDTQYF
13 | TRBJ1-2 | TRBV2 | NA | NA | TGTGCCAGCATCACAAGTGGGGCGTCTGGCTACACCTTC | CASITSGASGYTF
16 | TRBJ2-3 | TRBV5-1 | NA | TRBD1 | TGCGCCAGCAGCTTGGATGGGACAGGGTACGCAGATACGCAGTATTTT | CASSLDGTGYADTQYF
16 | TRBJ2-2 | TRBV7-7 | NA | NA | TGTGCTAGCAGCTTGGGGGGGACAGGGAACACCGGGGAGCTGTTTTTT | CASSLGGTGNTGELFF
14 | TRBJ1-5 | TRBV2 | NA | NA | TGTGCCAGCAGTGAAGCCAGGGGTGATCAGCCCCAGCATTTT | CASSEARGDQPQHF
11 | TRBJ2-7 | TRBV10-3 | NA | NA | TGTGCCATCCGGGGTACCTACGAGCAGTACTTC | CAIRGTYEQYF
15 | TRBJ1-4 | TRBV27 | NA | TRBD1 | TGTGCCAGCAGTTTATCCAGGGGGCGACTGGAAAAACTGTTTTTT | CASSLSRGRLEKLFF
12 | TRBJ1-6 | TRBV7-9 | NA | NA | TGTGCCAGCAGCTTAGAAGGGCCACCCCTCCACTTT | CASSLEGPPLHF
15 | TRBJ2-2 | TRBV6-5 | NA | TRBD1 | TGTGCCAGCACCCCTCGACAGGGGGCCTTCGGGGAGCTGTTTTTT | CASTPRQGAFGELFF
15 | TRBJ2-5 | TRBV5-1 | NA | NA | TGCGCCAGCAGCTTGTTGTGGGTGGGACAAGAGACCCAGTACTTC | CASSLLWVGQETQYF
13 | TRBJ1-2 | TRBV18 | once | TRBD1 | TGTGCCAGCACTCGGACAGGGGGCTATGGCTACACCTTC | CASTRTGGYGYTF
14 | TRBJ1-2 | TRBV27 | once | NA | TGTGCCAGCAGTTCGGGGCAGGGAGAATTCGGCTACACCTTC | CASSSGQGEFGYTF
14 | TRBJ1-1 | TRBV2 | NA | TRBD1 | TGTGCCAGCCGACCGAACAGGGGCCGTACCGCTTCTTTCTTT | CASRPNRGRTASFF
16 | TRBJ2-5 | TRBV5-4 | NA | TRBD2 | TGTGCCAGCACCCAGAAGGTAGCGGGGGTCCAAGAGACCCAGTACTTC | CASTQKVAGVQETQYF
15 | TRBJ2-7 | TRBV13 | NA | NA | TGTGCCAGCAGCTTAGGATCCGGCGCAGGATACGAGCAGTACTTC | CASSLGSGAGYEQYF
18 | TRBJ2-1 | TRBV18 | NA | TRBD2 | TGTGCCAGCTCACCACGGGCTCCGTCTAGCGGGGGGGCCACTGAGCAGTTCTTC | CASSPRAPSSGGATEQFF
15 | TRBJ1-1 | TRBV11-2 | NA | TRBD1 | TGTGCCAGCAGCCGGGACAGAAGAATGAACACTGAAGCTTTCTTT | CASSRDRRMNTEAFF
14 | TRBJ1-6 | TRBV2 | NA | NA | TGTGCCAGCAGTGATTTGCCCAGGGGCTCACCCCTCCACTTT | CASSDLPRGSPLHF
15 | TRBJ1-4 | TRBV7-2 | NA | TRBD1 | TGTGCCAGCAGACGACAGGGGGATCCGGGTGAAAAACTGTTTTTT | CASRRQGDPGEKLFF
15 | TRBJ1-2 | TRBV23-1 | NA | TRBD1 | TGCGCCAGCAGTCCGTGGGACAGGGGTTGTGTGGGCTACACCTTC | CASSPWDRGCVGYTF
14 | TRBJ2-3 | TRBV13 | NA | TRBD1 | TGTGCCAGCATCACACAGGGGACGACAGATACGCAGTATTTT | CASITQGTTDTQYF
13 | TRBJ1-2 | TRBV29-1 | few | NA | TGCAGCGTTGAGGGTGGGGGGTTAAGGAGCTACACCTTC | CSVEGGGLRSYTF
12 | TRBJ2-7 | TRBV28 | NA | NA | TGTGCCAGCACCGCGGAGAGCTACGAGCAGTACTTC | CASTAESYEQYF
14 | TRBJ2-1 | TRBV24-1 | NA | NA | TGTGCCACGATGAGGGGCTACCCCAACAATGAGCAGTTCTTC | CATMRGYPNNEQFF
14 | TRBJ2-7 | TRBV27 | NA | NA | TGTGCCAGCAGTTTAATCAATGGGGCCTACGAGCAGTACTTC | CASSLINGAYEQYF
15 | TRBJ1-3 | TRBV5-1 | NA | NA | TGCGCCAGCAGCTTTGACGGGACCTCTGGAAACACCATATATTTT | CASSFDGTSGNTIYF
15 | TRBJ1-2 | TRBV5-1 | NA | NA | TGCGCCAGCAGCCCGGAATCCCGATTATCCTATGGCTACACCTTC | CASSPESRLSYGYTF
15 | TRBJ2-7 | TRBV19 | NA | TRBD2 | TGTGCCAGTAGTCCCCGCCGGGGGGAAGCCTACGAGCAGTACTTC | CASSPRRGEAYEQYF
15 | TRBJ1-1 | TRBV6-6 | once | NA | TGTGCCAGCACCGCGGATCCCGGAATAGGCACTGAAGCTTTCTTT | CASTADPGIGTEAFF
15 | TRBJ1-1 | TRBV19 | NA | NA | TGTGCCAGTAGTATGACGCGGGGGAGAGCGGATGAAGCTTTCTTT | CASSMTRGRADEAFF
14 | TRBJ1-5 | TRBV6-5 | NA | TRBD1 | TGTGCCAGCGGCCACAGGGGTAGGGATCAGCCCCAGCATTTT | CASGHRGRDQPQHF
13 | TRBJ1-1 | TRBV5-1 | once | TRBD1 | TGCGCCAGCAGCTCCGGAGCGACAGGGGAGGCTTTCTTT | CASSSGATGEAFF
15 | TRBJ2-1 | TRBV3-1/TRBV3-2 | NA | TRBD1 | TGTGCCAGCAGGTTACAGGGGGCTGGACACAATGAGCAGTTCTTC | CASRLQGAGHNEQFF
15 | TRBJ2-5 | TRBV25-1 | NA | NA | TGTGCCAGCAGTGAATCGTCATCAGCCCAAGAGACCCAGTACTTC | CASSESSSAQETQYF
15 | TRBJ1-5 | TRBV27 | NA | NA | TGTGCCAGCAGCCCGTGGGGGGACAGCAATCAGCCCCAGCATTTT | CASSPWGDSNQPQHF
16 | TRBJ2-1 | TRBV7-6 | NA | TRBD1 | TGTGCCAGCAGCTTAGGTGGGACAGGAAGATACAATGAGCAGTTCTTC | CASSLGGTGRYNEQFF
15 | TRBJ2-3 | TRBV10-3 | NA | TRBD1 | TGTGCCATCAGTGAGAGGACAGGGGGCCCAGATACGCAGTATTTT | CAISERTGGPDTQYF